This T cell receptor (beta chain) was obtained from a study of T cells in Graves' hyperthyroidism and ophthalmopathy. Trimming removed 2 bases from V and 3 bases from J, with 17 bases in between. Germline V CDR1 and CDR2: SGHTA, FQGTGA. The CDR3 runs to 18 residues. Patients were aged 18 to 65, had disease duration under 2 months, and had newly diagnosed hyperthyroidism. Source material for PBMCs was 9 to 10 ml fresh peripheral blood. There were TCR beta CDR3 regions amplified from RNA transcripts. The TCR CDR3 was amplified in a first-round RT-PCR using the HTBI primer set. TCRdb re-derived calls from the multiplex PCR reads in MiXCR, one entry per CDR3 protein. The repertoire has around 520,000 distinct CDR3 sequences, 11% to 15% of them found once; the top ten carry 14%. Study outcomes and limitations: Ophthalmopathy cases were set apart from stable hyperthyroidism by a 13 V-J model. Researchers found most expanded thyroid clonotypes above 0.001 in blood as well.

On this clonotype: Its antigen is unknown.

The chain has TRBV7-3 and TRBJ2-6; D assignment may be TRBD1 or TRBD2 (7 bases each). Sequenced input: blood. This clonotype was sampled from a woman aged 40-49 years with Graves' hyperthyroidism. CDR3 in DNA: TGTGCCAGCAGCTTAGGGAGGGGGCTTGGTCTTGGGGCCAACGTCCTGACTTTC. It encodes CASSLGRGLGLGANVLTF.